Following are 16 T cell receptor beta chains from one sample sequenced in a study of T cells in localized non-small cell lung cancer. Clones were sequenced by immunoSEQ multiplex PCR, and TCRdb holds only the in-frame ones, with some missing. The sample has roughly 21,000 clones; 88% are singletons. Source: peripheral blood mononuclear cells, taken before any cancer treatment. These receptors originate from a male donor older than 55 with stage II lung adenocarcinoma.

The chain links TRBV18 to TRBJ2-5; 7 bases line up with TRBD1. The CDR3 spans 16 residues. Trimming took 1 base from V and 5 from J; bases not matched to a gene: 10. The germline V gene encodes CDR1 KGHSH and CDR2 LQKENI. CDR3 in amino acids: CASSPRDRRLRETQYF. CDR3 DNA sequence: TGTGCCAGCTCACCACGGGACAGACGTCTCCGGGAGACCCAGTACTTC.

The J gene is TRBJ1-4, the V gene TRBV5-4; D ambiguous. In germline, CDR1 is SGHNT, CDR2 YYREEE (reference sequence). V was cut by 3 bases and J by 0 bases, with 6 bases left in between. This CDR3 is built from 14 residues. The CDR3 DNA sequence: TGTGCCAGCAGCTCCCTTGCAACTAATGAAAAACTGTTTTTT. The encoded protein is CASSSLATNEKLFF.

The chain uses TRBV28 and TRBJ1-5, with a possible D match to TRBD1 (6 bases). Trimming left V 2 bases short and J 6 bases short, with 11 bases between. The CDR3 has 14 residues. From germline, CDR1 is MDHEN and CDR2 SYDVKM. The CDR3 nucleotides read TGTGCCAGCAGTTTAAGGACAGTGGGTCAGCCCCAGCATTTT. Its protein product is CASSLRTVGQPQHF.

V is TRBV4-1 and J is TRBJ2-1; 7 bases map to TRBD1. Germline CDR1 is MGHRA and CDR2 is YSYEKL. There are 14 residues in the CDR3. V trimming: 0 bases; J trimming: 6 bases; junction bases outside the gene matches: 2. The DNA of the CDR3 is TGCGCCAGCAGCCAAGATCACAGGGGCAATGAGCAGTTCTTC. Its protein is CASSQDHRGNEQFF.

CDR3 amino acids: CASSGRGNKYF. The CDR3, as DNA: TGTGCCAGCAGCGGGCGGGGGAACAAGTATTTT. This chain uses TRBV11-2 with TRBJ2-3, with TRBD2 identical over 7 bases. The trim removed 5 bases at V and 13 bases at J, leaving 6 bases unmatched. Germline-derived CDR1 and CDR2 are SGHAT and FQNNGV. The CDR3 runs to 11 residues.

The rearrangement uses TRBV28 and TRBJ1-4; the D is unclear. V dropped 2 bases and J dropped 7 bases, with 8 bases sitting between them. Germline CDR1 is MDHEN and CDR2 is SYDVKM. CDR3 size: 13 residues. CDR3 region: CASSLVFGEKLFF. CDR3 DNA sequence: TGTGCCAGCAGTTTAGTGTTCGGTGAAAAACTGTTTTTT.

This chain links TRBV7-2 with TRBJ2-1; 7 bases line up with TRBD1. The CDR3 runs 14 residues. The germline CDR1 and CDR2 sequences are SGHTA and FQGNSA. J gave up 11 bases and V 3 bases, and 10 bases lay outside the gene matches. DNA for the CDR3: TGTGCCAGCAGCTTGGGGACAGAAAAAACTAAGCAGTTCTTC. Translation gives CASSLGTEKTKQFF.

The gene calls are TRBV6-1 and TRBJ1-5; possibly TRBD1 for D (5 bases). Germline lookup yields CDR1 MNHNS and CDR2 SASEGT. There are 14 residues in the CDR3. V lost 1 base and J 9 bases, leaving 13 bases between the germline ends. As DNA, the CDR3 is TGTGCCAGCAGTGAAGAGGGACGGACCCTGCCCCAGCATTTT. Residues: CASSEEGRTLPQHF.

The genes are TRBV2 and TRBJ1-2; D is unclear. CDR3 length: 14 amino acids. V was trimmed by 2 bases and J by 6 bases, leaving 13 bases between them. Per germline, CDR1 SNHLY and CDR2 FYNNEI. The CDR3 spells CASSELFRTDGYTF. DNA for the CDR3: TGTGCCAGCAGTGAACTATTCAGGACGGATGGCTACACCTTC.

This chain connects TRBV5-1 to TRBJ1-1; D is ambiguous. Trimming shortened V by 0 bases and J by 6 bases, and 9 bases separated the two germline ends. The CDR3 extends over 13 amino acids. Germline CDR1 SGHRS, CDR2 YFSETQ. The CDR3 region has the DNA TGCGCCAGCAGCTTGGGAGGGAGGGCTGAAGCTTTCTTT. Amino acids: CASSLGGRAEAFF. Together with reference TRBV5-1 and TRBJ1-1, the CDR3 gives the full variable domain: KAGVTQTPRYLIKTRGQQVTLSCSPISGHRSVSWYQQTPGQGLQFLFEYFSETQRNKGNFPGRFSGRQFSNSRSEMNVSTLELGDSALYLCASSLGGRAEAFFGQGTRLTVV.

A few counts support this clone. The gene calls are TRBV5-1 and TRBJ2-1; 7 bases line up with TRBD2. The CDR3 runs 15 residues. Germline CDR1 SGHRS, CDR2 YFSETQ. The trim removed 4 bases at V and 8 bases at J, leaving 12 bases unmatched. For the CDR3, the DNA is TGCGCCAGCAGCCTGGCGGCGGGAGCAAGCTATGAGCAGTTCTTC. The encoded protein is CASSLAAGASYEQFF.

V usage is TRBV28 and J usage is TRBJ1-2; 7 bases line up with TRBD1. The CDR3 is made up of 15 amino acids. The trim removed 8 bases at V and 0 bases at J, leaving 9 bases unmatched. Germline lookup yields CDR1 MDHEN and CDR2 SYDVKM. The CDR3 loop reads CASLTADRANYGYTF. CDR3 nucleotide sequence: TGTGCCAGCCTTACTGCTGACAGGGCTAACTATGGCTACACCTTC.

V and J are TRBV4-2 and TRBJ2-1; 9 bases are a match to TRBD2. With 0 bases clipped from V and 4 bases from J, the junction kept 13 bases outside the gene matches. CDR1 LGHNA and CDR2 YNFKEQ come from the germline V gene. The CDR3 is 19 residues long. The CDR3 region is CASSQDVLRTSGRYNEQFF. The CDR3, as DNA: TGTGCCAGCAGCCAAGATGTCCTACGTACTAGCGGGCGGTACAATGAGCAGTTCTTC.

J is TRBJ2-5 and V is TRBV6-1; the D call may be TRBD1 or TRBD2 (5 bases each). Germline V gene data show CDR1 as MNHNS and CDR2 as SASEGT. CDR3 size: 13 residues. Trimming took off 5 bases at V and 2 bases at J, with 9 bases between the two ends. The CDR3 protein is CASSWGPQETQYF. The CDR3 DNA sequence: TGTGCCAGCAGTTGGGGACCGCAAGAGACCCAGTACTTC.

This chain uses TRBV6-1 with TRBJ2-7; D remains unclear. V dropped 3 bases and J dropped 3 bases, with 6 bases sitting between them. Germline V gene data show CDR1 as MNHNS and CDR2 as SASEGT. CDR3 length equals 12 residues. The CDR3 sequence: CASSETRYEQYF. CDR3 nucleotide sequence: TGTGCCAGCAGTGAGACCCGCTACGAGCAGTACTTC.

CDR3 residues: CASSPPGAANEQFF. In DNA, the CDR3 is TGTGCCAGCAGTCCTCCAGGGGCAGCCAATGAGCAGTTCTTC. V gene TRBV6-1 combines with J gene TRBJ2-1, with a weak D call TRBD1 (6 bases). This CDR3 comprises 14 residues. Germline values: CDR1 MNHNS, CDR2 SASEGT. Between the trimmed V and J ends, which lost 5 bases and 6 bases, there was a span of 14 bases.